Listed here are 26 T cell receptor beta chains from one sample, sequenced in a study of graft-versus-host responses after intestinal transplantation. Produced via immunoSEQ multiplex PCR; TCRdb's table is partial and in-frame only. In the table there are more than 65,000 clones, over 70% of which are singletons. Their specific antigens are unknown. This sample comprised unstimulated CD4+ T cells sorted from spleen or lymph node cells, obtained before transplant. Receptors originate from a human donor who was the organ donor for an intestinal transplant.

In this sample, this clone turned up once. The rearrangement joins TRBV6-5 to TRBJ1-6; 7 nucleotides agree with TRBD1. V was pared by 5 bases and J by 7 bases, with 8 bases of the junction left unmatched. Germline V gives CDR1 MNHEY, CDR2 SVGAGI. There are 15 residues in the CDR3. The CDR3 DNA is TGTGCCAGCAGTAAACAGGGGCGACGGAATTCACCCCTCCACTTT. Encoded protein: CASSKQGRRNSPLHF.

This clone has a single count. CDR3 residues: CASSLGQNEKLFF. The CDR3 DNA reads as TGTGCCAGCTCTCTTGGACAGAATGAAAAACTGTTTTTT. The chain employs TRBV18 and TRBJ1-4, with D tentatively TRBD1 (6 bases). Between the trimmed V and J ends, which lost 6 bases and 5 bases, there was a span of 10 bases. Germline lookup yields CDR1 KGHSH and CDR2 LQKENI. The CDR3 spans 13 residues.

With respect to this clone: A junction boundary mismatches the germline segment, possibly from a read error. The V call is TRBV7-7, the J call TRBJ2-3; the match to TRBD1 covers 8 bases. This CDR3 is 13 amino acids long. CDR1 is SSHAT, CDR2 FNYEAQ, per germline (reference sequence). CDR3 DNA: TGTGCTAGCAGCCGGACAGGGCCAGATACGCAGTATTTT. Protein: CASSRTGPDTQYF.

CDR3: CASARDRGNGEQYV. The CDR3 DNA reads as TGTGCCAGCGCCCGGGACAGGGGGAATGGCGAGCAGTACGTC. V is TRBV25-1 and J is TRBJ2-7; 11 bases are shared with TRBD1. V was pared by 8 bases and J by 6 bases, with 9 bases of the junction left unmatched. The CDR3 length is 14 residues. The germline gives CDR1 MGHDK, CDR2 SYGVNS.

This sequence joins TRBV5-4 and TRBJ2-1; 9 positions agree with TRBD1. V lost 7 bases and J lost 5; bases outside the gene matches: 10. Germline-derived CDR1 and CDR2 are SGHNT and YYREEE (reference sequence). The CDR3 has 15 residues. The CDR3 is CASGPQGARNNEQFF. The DNA of the CDR3 is TGTGCCAGCGGCCCACAGGGGGCGAGAAACAATGAGCAGTTCTTC.

In this sample, this clone turned up once. This rearrangement joins TRBV6-1 to TRBJ1-2; 9 bases are shared with TRBD1. V lost 0 bases and J lost 5; bases outside the gene matches: 7. CDR3 size: 16 residues. CDR1 is MNHNS, CDR2 SASEGT, per germline. The DNA for the CDR3 is TGTGCCAGCAGTGAAGCGGGACAGGGCCTACTTTATGGCTACACCTTC. It encodes CASSEAGQGLLYGYTF.

The rearrangement uses TRBV28 and TRBJ1-5; TRBD1 might be the D (5 bases). The CDR3 has 17 residues. From germline, CDR1 is MDHEN and CDR2 SYDVKM. Trimming stripped 4 bases from V and 0 bases from J, with 16 bases between. The DNA for the CDR3 is TGTGCCAGCAGTTGGGCACAGGCCCCTTATAGCAATCAGCCCCAGCATTTT. It specifies CASSWAQAPYSNQPQHF.

This rearrangement joins TRBV5-1 to TRBJ2-2, with D tentatively TRBD2 (5 bases). Germline V CDR1 and CDR2: SGHRS, YFSETQ. There are 16 residues in the CDR3. V was pared by 0 bases and J by 1 base, with 10 bases between. CDR3 sequence: CASSLAERGNTGELFF. The DNA for the CDR3 is TGCGCCAGCAGCTTGGCCGAACGGGGGAACACCGGGGAGCTGTTTTTT.

This rearrangement joins TRBV6-5 to TRBJ2-2; possible D gene TRBD1, 5 bases. The CDR3 is 12 amino acids. Trimming took 8 bases from V and 7 from J, leaving 11 bases between them. Germline values: CDR1 MNHEY, CDR2 SVGAGI. For the CDR3, the DNA is TGTGCCAGCGGGGCCTATGTCGGGGAGCTGTTTTTT. Amino acids: CASGAYVGELFF.

CDR3 amino acids: CASSNLDRSSYNSPLHF. The CDR3 coding sequence is TGTGCCAGTAGTAACCTCGACAGGAGCTCCTATAATTCACCCCTCCACTTT. The chain employs TRBV19 and TRBJ1-6, with TRBD1 as a possible D gene (6 bases). Germline V gene sequence: CDR1 LNHDA, CDR2 SQIVND (reference sequence). The CDR3 totals 17 residues. The V end was cut by 4 bases, the J end by 0 bases, with 13 bases between.

The chain is built from TRBV5-1 and TRBJ1-4; D possibly corresponds to TRBD1 (5 bases). The CDR3 is 16 amino acids. The ends were cut back, 4 bases at V and 7 bases at J, with 20 bases in the middle. Germline V gene data show CDR1 as SGHRS and CDR2 as YFSETQ. CDR3 loop: CASSPTGRAGAEKLFF. Written as DNA, the CDR3 is TGCGCCAGCAGCCCCACTGGCAGGGCGGGAGCTGAAAAACTGTTTTTT.

V is TRBV9 and J is TRBJ2-3, with D maybe TRBD2 (5 bases). The V gene lost 0 bases and the J gene lost 0 bases, with 11 bases spanning the gap. The CDR3 consists of 16 residues. The germline V gene encodes CDR1 SGDLS and CDR2 YYNGEE. The CDR3 region has the DNA TGTGCCAGCAGCGTAGCGGGGAGCCTCAGCACAGATACGCAGTATTTT. Residues: CASSVAGSLSTDTQYF.

The J gene is TRBJ1-3, the V gene TRBV15; D is unclear. Trimming took 3 bases from V and 2 from J, leaving 17 bases between them. CDR3 length: 17 residues. Germline lookup yields CDR1 LNHNV and CDR2 YYDKDF (reference sequence). CDR3 DNA sequence: TGTGCCACCAGCAGCCAAACCATTGGGCTACCTGGAAACACCATATATTTT. Translating it yields CATSSQTIGLPGNTIYF.

This clone was observed a single time. The V call is TRBV2, the J call TRBJ1-5; D gene uncertain. The germline V gene has CDR1 SNHLY and CDR2 FYNNEI. The V and J ends lost 3 bases and 1 base respectively, with 10 bases between them. The CDR3 is made up of 15 amino acids. CDR3 region: CASSDVGYSNQPQHF. CDR3 sequence (DNA): TGTGCCAGCAGTGACGTGGGCTACAGCAATCAGCCCCAGCATTTT.

The CDR3, as DNA: TGTGCCAGCAGTTATAGCAGGGTCAACGAGCAGTACGTC. Protein: CASSYSRVNEQYV. J is TRBJ2-7 and V is TRBV28; maybe TRBD1 (5 bases). Looked up from germline, CDR1 is MDHEN and CDR2 is SYDVKM. The CDR3 sequence is 13 residues long. V was cut by 4 bases and J by 5 bases, with 12 bases left in between.

The rearrangement uses TRBV6-1 and TRBJ1-1, with D possibly matching TRBD1 (6 bases). The germline V and J ends were trimmed by 0 bases and 9 bases, with 14 bases remaining between them. Per germline, CDR1 MNHNS and CDR2 SASEGT. The CDR3 is 14 residues long. The CDR3 bases are TGTGCCAGCAGTGAAGCCCGGACAGTTAGTCAAGCTTTCTTT. It codes for CASSEARTVSQAFF.

The V call is TRBV11-2, the J call TRBJ2-7; a weak D match, TRBD2 (5 bases). The CDR3 runs to 14 residues. V shed 1 base and J shed 6 bases, with 13 bases lying between them. Germline lookup yields CDR1 SGHAT and CDR2 FQNNGV. As DNA, the CDR3 is TGTGCCAGCAGCTTAGTCTTCAGAGGAGGCGAGCAGTACGTC. It codes for CASSLVFRGGEQYV.

The chain carries TRBV18 and TRBJ2-1, with 13 bases aligning to TRBD2. Looked up from germline, CDR1 is KGHSH and CDR2 is LQKENI. V dropped 3 bases and J dropped 8; count of bases not matched to a gene: 4. CDR3 length: 15 amino acids. The CDR3 reads CASSPGLAGADEQFF. CDR3 in DNA: TGTGCCAGCTCACCCGGACTAGCGGGGGCCGATGAGCAGTTCTTC.

This clone was counted only a few times. The chain has TRBV10-3 and TRBJ1-5; maybe TRBD1 (6 bases). V lost 6 bases and J lost 1, with 13 bases in between. The CDR3 totals 15 residues. The germline gives CDR1 ENHRY, CDR2 SYGVKD. The CDR3 here is CAIRQGLESNQPQHF. The DNA of the CDR3 is TGTGCCATCAGACAGGGATTAGAGAGCAATCAGCCCCAGCATTTT.

The V gene is TRBV28, the J gene TRBJ1-3; 9 bases line up with TRBD1. This CDR3 has 17 amino acids. CDR1 is MDHEN and CDR2 is SYDVKM in the germline V gene. The trim removed 3 bases at V and 1 base at J, leaving 7 bases unmatched. The CDR3 region has the DNA TGTGCCAGCAGTTTGATTCAGGGACAGGGTTCTGGAAACACCATATATTTT. As protein: CASSLIQGQGSGNTIYF.

The chain links TRBV7-8 to TRBJ1-5; D ambiguous. The CDR3 contains 14 residues. CDR1 SGHVS and CDR2 FQNEAQ come from the germline V gene. V was cut by 3 bases and J by 4 bases, with 10 bases left in between. The CDR3 protein is CASSFQASNQPQHF. CDR3 DNA: TGTGCCAGCAGCTTCCAGGCAAGTAATCAGCCCCAGCATTTT.

The chain carries TRBV7-2 and TRBJ2-5; 9 positions agree with TRBD1. Trimming removed 2 bases from V and 5 bases from J; junction bases left unmatched: 9. The CDR3 sequence is 16 residues long. CDR1 is SGHTA and CDR2 is FQGNSA in the germline V gene. In DNA form, the CDR3 reads TGTGCCAGCAGCTTACTCACAGGGGGCTGGAAGGAGACCCAGTACTTC. It specifies CASSLLTGGWKETQYF.

This clone was seen a few times. The chain recombines TRBV7-2 with TRBJ2-5, with 13 bases lining up with TRBD2. CDR1 SGHTA and CDR2 FQGNSA come from the germline V gene. The CDR3 has 18 residues. The ends lost 2 bases at V and 5 bases at J; junction bases unmatched: 11. In DNA form, the CDR3 reads TGTGCCAGCAGCTTACCGAAAACTAGCGGGGGGGCGGGGGAGACCCAGTACTTC. It encodes CASSLPKTSGGAGETQYF. The entire variable domain, with the rest obtained from reference TRBV7-2 and TRBJ2-5, is as follows: GAGVSQSPSNKVTEKGKDVELRCDPISGHTALYWYRQSLGQGLEFLIYFQGNSAPDKSGLPSDRFSAERTGGSVSTLTIQRTQQEDSAVYLCASSLPKTSGGAGETQYFGPGTRLLVL.

The V and J genes are TRBV28 and TRBJ1-2, with TRBD1 identical over 9 bases. After removal of 3 bases from V and 4 bases from J, the junction contained 0 bases not matched to a gene. Germline lookup yields CDR1 MDHEN and CDR2 SYDVKM. CDR3 size: 13 residues. CDR3 region: CASSLGQGYGYTF. For the CDR3, the DNA is TGTGCCAGCAGTTTGGGACAGGGCTATGGCTACACCTTC.

V gene TRBV5-6 combines with J gene TRBJ1-1, with D possibly TRBD1 on 6 matching bases. This CDR3 contains 14 residues. The V end was cut by 4 bases, the J end by 4 bases, with 14 bases between. Germline V gene lookup returns CDR1 SGHDT and CDR2 YYEEEE. The CDR3 region is CASSPRTGSTEAFF. CDR3 bases: TGTGCCAGCAGCCCTAGAACAGGGTCCACTGAAGCTTTCTTT.

This chain connects TRBV7-3 to TRBJ1-2; D is ambiguous. This CDR3 comprises 14 residues. Germline V CDR1 and CDR2: SGHTA, FQGTGA. The germline V and J ends were trimmed by 2 bases and 7 bases, with 14 bases remaining between them. CDR3 protein: CASSLFPSTGGYTF. The CDR3 region has the DNA TGTGCCAGCAGCTTATTTCCCTCAACGGGTGGCTACACCTTC.